Below, one T cell receptor beta chain is given with its context. Specified time point: before trial treatment. Low-dose radiotherapy, low-dose cyclophosphamide, aspirin, ipilimumab and nivolumab were all given to the donors. Qualifying patients carried advanced solid tumors devoid of tumor-infiltrating lymphocytes. The entry originates in a study of low-dose radiotherapy and immunotherapy resistance in tumors. About the research overall: Across 26 weeks, 13 Gy in total went to Cohort 2, delivered as 1 Gy per fraction every two weeks. Every two weeks, one day ahead of radiation and immunotherapy, cyclophosphamide 200 mg/m2 was given (intravenously).

Trimming took off 6 bases at V and 2 bases at J, with 10 bases between the two ends. Germline V gene data show CDR1 as SGHVS and CDR2 as FQNEAQ. This CDR3 has 13 amino acids. Alpha and beta chains were covered, as first-strand cDNA relied on TRAV- and TRBV-specific primers. With a V-primer adapter and a constant-region primer, TCRs were amplified for about 22 PCR cycles. Each CDR3 protein is one row after TCRdb ran MiXCR on the reads. The table shows about 89,000 distinct CDR3 sequences, with under 10% occurring only once. This specimen consisted of PBMCs, obtained before treatment. The chain carries TRBV7-8 and TRBJ2-5, with D unclear. The TCR sequence derives from a male donor with prostate cancer. CDR3 sequence: CASRGLRQETQYF. The DNA of the CDR3 is TGTGCCAGCAGGGGTTTACGACAAGAGACCCAGTACTTC.